This T cell receptor beta chain originates from a study of T cells after yellow fever vaccination (dated by TCRdb to between 2019 and 2020). Context from the whole study: Using CD3, CD45RA, CCR7 and CD95 staining, memory subsets (EM, EMRA, CM and Tscm) were sorted on a BD FACS Aria III. Two healthy male donors, one aged 18 to 30 and one aged 30 to 39 years, were included in the cohort. To follow T-cell clones before and after primary and booster YFV17D yellow fever vaccination, bulk TCR alpha and beta repertoires were sequenced over time. The SMART-Seq v4 Ultra Low Input RNA kit was used to prepare libraries from fractions with low cell numbers. Sorting of memory subsets took place on days 0, 15 and 45 and at 18 months after primary vaccination, as well as on days 0, 15 and 45 after the 30-year booster. Blood samples were taken at several timepoints before and after primary and secondary immunization, and bulk PBMC replicates and cell subsets were isolated. Beyond this particular receptor, the publication reports: Most clones expanded after primary vaccination (almost 97% of CD4 and 70% to 90% of CD8) were re-detected after the booster, suggesting that broad memory maintenance occurred. The secondary T-cell response was found to be weaker but faster than the primary response, with a peak reached on day 5 rather than on day 15. In the sorted memory subsets on day 0, nearly all vaccine-responding clonotypes were below the level of detection. Computational filtering was needed because FACS-sorted repertoires could contain abundant contaminating clonotypes from the bulk population. Only a couple of donors were included in the study, so the extent to which the findings can be generalized is limited. A small fraction of clonotypes showed up in both the CD4 and CD8 compartments, probably as a result of convergent recombination.

In the paper's terms, the treatment or condition label means: live attenuated yellow fever vaccine strain. PBMCs were isolated from peripheral blood using a standard Ficoll-Paque protocol. The RNeasy Micro Kit was used to extract RNA from sorted memory subsets. Ten or more counts support this clonotype. Base quality data are lacking; no much larger clone is found one base away. Synthesis of TCR cDNA relied on 5'RACE template switching, a step that introduced a universal primer site along with unique molecular identifiers. cDNA synthesis was primed from both the TCR alpha and TCR beta constant segments. Two PCR steps were used to amplify libraries, with sample barcodes and sequencing adapters being added in the second step. Sequencing of libraries was done on Illumina HiSeq 2500 (2x100 bp) or NovaSeq (2x150 bp). Per the original workflow: Demultiplexing of reads and collapsing into UMI consensus sequences were performed with MIGEC, and V(D)J alignment was carried out with MiXCR. Using edgeR on replicate PBMC samples, clonotypes were called vaccine-responding if FDR was below 0.01 and the log2 fold change was above 5 up to day 15. Bulk clonotypes were assigned CD4 or CD8 identity according to which sequenced CD4 or CD8 repertoire held them at higher abundance. To estimate the distribution of each clone across memory phenotypes, clonotype frequencies in memory subsets were weighted by FACS-sorted cell numbers. The raw public data were reprocessed by TCRdb itself: fastp quality trimming at Q25, MiXCR clonotype calling, in-frame beta chains only. Each CDR3 protein gets just one entry, which takes the most common genes and DNA from the rows behind it. The V and J calls and clone size are TCRdb's, not the authors'. This sample holds 20,000 to 25,000 distinct CDR3 sequences; 3.4% were observed only once. In total, the top ten clones hold 0.8% to 1% of the sample.

The cysteine opens and the phenylalanine closes a CDR3 of 13 amino acids. CDR3 DNA is the only sequence kept; it has 39 bases, read in frame from the first base. CDR1 and CDR2 were assigned from the germline V gene (reference sequence) as LNHNV and YYDKDF. Trimming costs V 5 bases and J 11 bases, and their ends lie 18 bases apart. The sequence links TRBV15 to TRBJ1-1; TRBD1 is a possible D gene, resting on 5 matching bases. Sequencing was performed on PBMCs, either bulk or a sorted T-cell subset (CD4+, CD8+, memory, or dextramer-sorted; not recorded which), taken 45 days after the first yellow fever vaccination. The TCR sequence derives from a man younger than 30 who received the YFV17D yellow fever vaccine. The DNA sequence follows: TGTGCCACCAGCTCAGGGCCCCTGTCGGATGCTTTCTTT. Translated, this gives CATSSGPLSDAFF.